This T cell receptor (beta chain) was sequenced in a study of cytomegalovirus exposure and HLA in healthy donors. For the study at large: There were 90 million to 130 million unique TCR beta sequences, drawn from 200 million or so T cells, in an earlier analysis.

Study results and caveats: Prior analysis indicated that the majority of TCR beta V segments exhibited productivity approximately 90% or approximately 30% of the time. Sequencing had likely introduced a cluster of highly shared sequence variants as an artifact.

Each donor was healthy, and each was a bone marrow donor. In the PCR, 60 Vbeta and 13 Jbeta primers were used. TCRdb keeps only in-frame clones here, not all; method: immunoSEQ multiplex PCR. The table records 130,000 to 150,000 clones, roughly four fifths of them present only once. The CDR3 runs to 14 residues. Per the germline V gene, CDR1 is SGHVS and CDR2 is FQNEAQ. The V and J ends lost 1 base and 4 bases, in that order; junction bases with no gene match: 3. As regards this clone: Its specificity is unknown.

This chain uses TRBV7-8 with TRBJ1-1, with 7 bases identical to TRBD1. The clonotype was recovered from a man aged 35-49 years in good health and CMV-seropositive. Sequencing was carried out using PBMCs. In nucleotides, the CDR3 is TGTGCCAGCAGCTTAGTTTCAGGGGGCACTGAAGCTTTCTTT. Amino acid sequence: CASSLVSGGTEAFF.